The 27 T cell receptor beta chains below were found in one sample sequenced in a study of shared clonotypes between healthy human individuals. This table comes from immunoSEQ multiplex PCR, and its TCRdb copy is limited to in-frame clones, with some not included. This table has under 850,000 clones, 72% appearing once. Sequenced: memory CD4+ T cells sorted from blood. The subset is: CD45RA-negative fraction. The receptors were gathered from a woman in her 30s in good health.

V and J are TRBV6-1 and TRBJ2-7; 10 nucleotides line up with TRBD1. The CDR3 runs to 15 residues. Losses at the gene ends were 7 bases for V and 4 bases for J; bases not matched to a gene: 10. Germline-derived CDR1 and CDR2 are MNHNS and SASEGT. The CDR3 bases are TGTGCCAGCAACATCCGGGACAGGGGTGATTACGAGCAGTACTTC. Amino acid sequence: CASNIRDRGDYEQYF.

The chain uses TRBV2 and TRBJ2-4; D remains unclear. The V end was cut by 1 base, the J end by 4 bases, with 2 bases between. The CDR3 length is 12 residues. CDR1 is SNHLY and CDR2 is FYNNEI in the germline V gene. The DNA for the CDR3 is TGTGCCAGCAGTGAAGGGAAAAACATTCAGTACTTC. This encodes CASSEGKNIQYF.

J is TRBJ2-1 and V is TRBV5-6; 11 positions match TRBD2. The CDR3 is 15 amino acids. The trim removed 4 bases at V and 4 bases at J, leaving 4 bases unmatched. Looked up from germline, CDR1 is SGHDT and CDR2 is YYEEEE. The CDR3 DNA is TGTGCCAGCAGCCGGGGACTAGCGGATTACAATGAGCAGTTCTTC. As protein: CASSRGLADYNEQFF.

The chain combines TRBV19 with TRBJ1-5, with D possibly being TRBD1 (6 bases). Trimming took off 3 bases at V and 5 bases at J, with 14 bases between the two ends. The CDR3 loop spans 15 amino acids. CDR1 is LNHDA and CDR2 is SQIVND in the germline V gene (reference sequence). CDR3 in amino acids: CASSIKEQGYQPQHF. The CDR3 DNA follows: TGTGCCAGTAGTATCAAGGAACAGGGATATCAGCCCCAGCATTTT. Full variable domain (remainder filled in from reference TRBV19 and TRBJ1-5): DGGITQSPKYLFRKEGQNVTLSCEQNLNHDAMYWYRQDPGQGLRLIYYSQIVNDFQKGDIAEGYSVSREKKESFPLTVTSAQKNPTAFYLCASSIKEQGYQPQHFGDGTRLSIL.

This rearrangement joins TRBV18 to TRBJ2-7; D might be TRBD1 (6 bases). This CDR3 is built from 12 residues. Trimming stripped 3 bases from V and 6 bases from J, with 9 bases between. Germline V gene data show CDR1 as KGHSH and CDR2 as LQKENI. The CDR3 here is CASSPQGLEQYF. CDR3 in DNA: TGTGCCAGCTCACCTCAGGGGCTCGAGCAGTACTTC.

Here the CDR3 reads CASDWGTGVSYEQYF. The DNA of the CDR3 is TGTGCCAGCGATTGGGGGACAGGGGTCTCCTACGAGCAGTACTTC. The chain couples TRBV28 to TRBJ2-7, with TRBD1 matching 10 bases. The CDR3 is made up of 15 amino acids. The V gene's germline CDR1 is MDHEN and CDR2 SYDVKM. J was trimmed by 0 bases and V by 8 bases; bases with no gene match: 7. The complete variable domain, with remaining parts taken from reference TRBV28 and TRBJ2-7, reads DVKVTQSSRYLVKRTGEKVFLECVQDMDHENMFWYRQDPGLGLRLIYFSYDVKMKEKGDIPEGYSVSREKKERFSLILESASTNQTSMYLCASDWGTGVSYEQYFGPGTRLTVT.

This clone has more than one count but fewer than ten. The V call is TRBV7-9, the J call TRBJ1-2; a possible D gene is TRBD1 (6 bases). The CDR3 loop spans 15 amino acids. The V gene's germline CDR1 is SEHNR and CDR2 FQNEAQ (reference sequence). V lost 6 bases to trimming and J lost 3 bases, with 17 bases between them. In nucleotides, the CDR3 is TGTGCCAGCAGGGGCGCAGGGGTCGGTGACTATGGCTACACCTTC. Translated, it gives CASRGAGVGDYGYTF.

This chain connects TRBV28 to TRBJ1-1; the D is unclear. V lost 3 bases, J lost 1 base, and 12 bases lay in between. The CDR3 extends over 15 amino acids. Germline-derived CDR1 and CDR2 are MDHEN and SYDVKM. The CDR3 sequence: CASSLTGPGNTEAFF. CDR3 in DNA: TGTGCCAGCAGTTTGACGGGTCCTGGGAACACTGAAGCTTTCTTT.

V usage is TRBV2 and J usage is TRBJ1-3; D not resolved. V dropped 1 base and J dropped 0 bases, with 4 bases sitting between them. Germline CDR1 reads SNHLY; CDR2 reads FYNNEI. The CDR3 has 14 residues. CDR3 coding DNA: TGTGCCAGCAGTGAAGTCCCCTCTGGAAACACCATATATTTT. Translation gives CASSEVPSGNTIYF.

The chain links TRBV5-1 to TRBJ2-1, with 8 positions matching TRBD2. The CDR3 runs to 15 residues. Germline V CDR1 and CDR2: SGHRS, YFSETQ. The V segment lost 1 base and the J segment 9 bases; nucleotides outside the gene matches: 9. CDR3 sequence (DNA): TGCGCCAGCAGCTTGTTCGGGGCGGGAGGTTCTGAGCAGTTCTTC. Its protein product is CASSLFGAGGSEQFF. Using reference TRBV5-1 and TRBJ2-1 for the parts outside the CDR3, the full variable domain is KAGVTQTPRYLIKTRGQQVTLSCSPISGHRSVSWYQQTPGQGLQFLFEYFSETQRNKGNFPGRFSGRQFSNSRSEMNVSTLELGDSALYLCASSLFGAGGSEQFFGPGTRLTVL.

This clone has at least ten counts. The rearrangement joins TRBV28 to TRBJ2-7; D call uncertain. V was clipped by 5 bases and J by 8 bases, with 16 bases between them. The CDR3 runs to 13 residues. The V gene's germline CDR1 is MDHEN and CDR2 SYDVKM. The CDR3 DNA is TGTGCCAGCAGTGCATCTGGGCAGGTTAAGCAGTACTTC. Translated, it gives CASSASGQVKQYF.

This clone was seen a single time. The rearrangement links TRBV5-1 to TRBJ2-5; 7 positions agree with TRBD1. Germline trimming cut 4 bases from V and 5 bases from J; bases unmatched to any gene: 8. The CDR3 covers 14 residues. Germline V lookup: CDR1 SGHRS, CDR2 YFSETQ. The CDR3 protein is CASSTGRGQETQYF. In DNA form, the CDR3 reads TGCGCCAGCAGCACCGGACGGGGACAGGAGACCCAGTACTTC.

The J gene is TRBJ1-1, the V gene TRBV9; 9 nucleotides line up with TRBD1. The junction had 5 bases not matched to a gene; V was cut back by 4 bases and J by 1 base. The CDR3 runs 15 residues. Germline values: CDR1 SGDLS, CDR2 YYNGEE. CDR3 in amino acids: CASSRMGQGNTEAFF. CDR3 DNA sequence: TGTGCCAGCAGCAGAATGGGACAGGGGAACACTGAAGCTTTCTTT.

V and J are TRBV14 and TRBJ2-3, with D perhaps matching TRBD2 (6 bases). The CDR3 runs to 15 residues. With 2 bases removed from V and 1 base from J, the gap between germline ends came to 10 bases. Germline CDR1 SGHDN, CDR2 FVKESK. The CDR3 is CASSQRASGTDTQYF. In DNA, the CDR3 is TGTGCCAGCAGCCAAAGGGCTAGCGGCACAGATACGCAGTATTTT.

The genes are TRBV11-2 and TRBJ2-3; possible D gene TRBD1, 6 bases. This CDR3 spans 15 amino acids. CDR1 and CDR2 (germline): SGHAT, FQNNGV. V lost 4 bases and J lost 0, with 11 bases in between. The CDR3 loop is CASSSGAFSTDTQYF. In DNA form, the CDR3 reads TGTGCCAGCAGCTCAGGGGCTTTTAGCACAGATACGCAGTATTTT.

The chain has TRBV6-5 and TRBJ2-1; 8 bases fit TRBD2. Germline V CDR1 and CDR2: MNHEY, SVGAGI. The CDR3 runs to 15 residues. V shed 5 bases, J shed 6 bases, and the junction held 9 bases outside the gene matches. CDR3 in amino acids: CASSTGGSGTNEQFF. CDR3 bases: TGTGCCAGCAGTACGGGGGGTAGCGGGACCAATGAGCAGTTCTTC.

A few counts support this clone. This rearrangement joins TRBV28 to TRBJ1-2; D unclear. The CDR3 spans 11 residues. The V gene's germline CDR1 is MDHEN and CDR2 SYDVKM. V lost 6 bases to trimming and J lost 0 bases, with 2 bases between them. CDR3 region: CASSTNYGYTF. Written as DNA, the CDR3 is TGTGCCAGCAGCACTAACTATGGCTACACCTTC.

This sequence joins TRBV30 and TRBJ2-1; weak D call: TRBD2 (6 bases). V lost 1 base and J lost 7, with 11 bases in between. CDR3 size: 13 residues. Germline CDR1 GTSNPN, CDR2 SVGIG (reference sequence). CDR3 nucleotide sequence: TGTGCCTGGAGTGGCGGGATGGGTAATGAGCAGTTCTTC. Translating gives CAWSGGMGNEQFF.

The J gene is TRBJ2-2, the V gene TRBV2; tentatively, D is TRBD1 or TRBD2 (5 bases each). The CDR3 spans 15 residues. V lost 5 bases and J lost 3, with 13 bases in between. CDR1 is SNHLY and CDR2 is FYNNEI in the germline V gene. This CDR3 reads CASSYDGADTGELFF. CDR3 DNA sequence: TGTGCCAGCAGTTACGACGGGGCTGACACCGGGGAGCTGTTTTTT.

This clone appeared a single time. The chain carries TRBV19 and TRBJ1-2; 8 bases match TRBD1. The germline V gene encodes CDR1 LNHDA and CDR2 SQIVND (reference sequence). The CDR3 is 15 amino acids. V lost 3 bases and J lost 2; bases outside the gene matches: 5. The CDR3 region is CASSIKTGDNYGYTF. The CDR3 DNA sequence: TGTGCCAGTAGTATCAAGACAGGGGACAACTATGGCTACACCTTC.

The rearrangement links TRBV6-1 to TRBJ2-1; D is perhaps TRBD2 (5 bases). The CDR3 sequence is 12 residues long. The germline V gene encodes CDR1 MNHNS and CDR2 SASEGT. V lost 5 bases and J lost 10, with 12 bases in between. CDR3 nucleotides: TGTGCCAGCAGTTCCTCCGGGGTGGAGCAGTTCTTC. It yields the protein CASSSSGVEQFF.

The chain has TRBV28 and TRBJ2-7; D remains ambiguous. CDR1 and CDR2 (germline): MDHEN, SYDVKM. V was shortened by 3 bases and J by 2 bases, with 14 bases between the two germline ends. This CDR3 region has 15 residues. CDR3 in DNA: TGTGCCAGCAGTTTGCCCGGGTTTAACACCTACGAGCAGTACTTC. It specifies CASSLPGFNTYEQYF.

The gene calls are TRBV6-6 and TRBJ2-7; TRBD1 matches 8 bases. The CDR3 consists of 13 residues. In germline, CDR1 is MNHNY, CDR2 SVGAGI (reference sequence). V dropped 5 bases and J dropped 6; count of bases not matched to a gene: 6. The CDR3 DNA reads TGTGCCAGCAGTCCCGGGACAGGTCGCGAGCAGTACTTC. This gives the protein CASSPGTGREQYF.

The chain joins TRBV7-6 to TRBJ1-1; maybe TRBD1 (5 bases). CDR1 is SGHVS, CDR2 FNYEAQ, per germline. Trimming removed 1 base at V and 4 bases at J, with 10 bases between. CDR3 size: 14 residues. As DNA, the CDR3 is TGTGCCAGCAGCTTAGGGGGGGAGGGCACTGAAGCTTTCTTT. Its translation: CASSLGGEGTEAFF.

This clone was detected only a few times. V gene TRBV30 combines with J gene TRBJ1-5; D call uncertain. This CDR3 has 15 amino acids. In germline, CDR1 is GTSNPN, CDR2 SVGIG (reference sequence). V was cut by 2 bases and J by 4 bases, with 15 bases left in between. Here the CDR3 reads CAWSLGPPNNQPQHF. The CDR3 coding sequence is TGTGCCTGGAGTCTGGGCCCGCCCAATAATCAGCCCCAGCATTTT.

J is TRBJ2-2 and V is TRBV28, with 9 bases that match TRBD1. Germline loops: CDR1 MDHEN, CDR2 SYDVKM. Unmatched junction bases numbered 12, after V lost 5 bases and J lost 8 bases. The CDR3 loop spans 16 amino acids. CDR3 DNA: TGTGCCAGCAGTCTACCGTTAGGGACAGGGACTGGGGAGCTGTTTTTT. As protein: CASSLPLGTGTGELFF.

This chain joins TRBV27 and TRBJ2-3; 8 bases match TRBD2. Germline V gene data show CDR1 as MNHEY and CDR2 as SMNVEV (reference sequence). Trimming at V came to 0 bases and at J to 1 base, leaving 6 bases not matched to a gene. This CDR3 has 17 amino acids. CDR3 amino acids: CASSLSAGAGGTDTQYF. CDR3 DNA sequence: TGTGCCAGCAGTTTATCAGCGGGAGCTGGGGGCACAGATACGCAGTATTTT.